These T cell receptor beta chains were read from a single sample in a study of cytomegalovirus exposure and HLA in healthy donors. Sequenced by immunoSEQ multiplex PCR; TCRdb stores in-frame clones only, minus some. The sample holds approximately 200,000 clones, around 79% seen once. Sequenced sample: PBMCs. These receptors came from a woman under 30 in good health and CMV-seronegative. Both conserved end residues are part of each CDR3. A D gene is named only where the DNA matches it firmly. Size tells how often a clone was seen (once, few, many) or the class of an expanded clone, and some rows leave it out.

abundance: .; j_gene: TRBJ2-2; len: 16; d_gene: .; v_gene: TRBV19; CDR3nt: TGTGCCAGTAGTGCAGGGGTCCGGACGAACACCGGGGAGCTGTTTTTT; CDR3aa: CASSAGVRTNTGELFF
abundance: .; j_gene: TRBJ1-4; len: 15; d_gene: .; v_gene: TRBV19; CDR3nt: TGTGCCAGTAGAGTTATGTACAGGGCAACGCAAAAACTGTTTTTT; CDR3aa: CASRVMYRATQKLFF
abundance: .; j_gene: TRBJ1-1; len: 15; d_gene: .; v_gene: TRBV5-4; CDR3nt: TGTGCCAGCAGCTTGTTTCAGGGTTTGAACACTGAAGCTTTCTTT; CDR3aa: CASSLFQGLNTEAFF
abundance: .; j_gene: TRBJ2-5; len: 13; d_gene: .; v_gene: TRBV5-1; CDR3nt: TGCGCCAGCAGCTTACAGGTTCAAGAGACCCAGTACTTC; CDR3aa: CASSLQVQETQYF
abundance: .; j_gene: TRBJ2-7; len: 14; d_gene: TRBD1; v_gene: TRBV15; CDR3nt: TGTGCCACCAGCAGCGACAGGGTAACCTACGAGCAGTACTTC; CDR3aa: CATSSDRVTYEQYF
abundance: .; j_gene: TRBJ1-2; len: 15; d_gene: .; v_gene: TRBV5-1; CDR3nt: TGCGCCAGCAGCGTAGCGCACAGGGCGGGCTATGGCTACACCTTC; CDR3aa: CASSVAHRAGYGYTF
abundance: .; j_gene: TRBJ2-3; len: 15; d_gene: TRBD2; v_gene: TRBV7-9; CDR3nt: TGTGCCAGCAGCTTAGTGATCGGGGGGAAAGATACGCAGTATTTT; CDR3aa: CASSLVIGGKDTQYF
abundance: .; j_gene: TRBJ2-7; len: 14; d_gene: .; v_gene: TRBV7-2; CDR3nt: TGTGCCAGCAGCTTAGGGACAGCCGCCTACGAGCAGTACTTC; CDR3aa: CASSLGTAAYEQYF
abundance: .; j_gene: TRBJ1-4; len: 14; d_gene: TRBD1; v_gene: TRBV6-5; CDR3nt: TGTGCCAGCAGTCTTAACAGGGGCAGTGAAAAACTGTTTTTT; CDR3aa: CASSLNRGSEKLFF
abundance: .; j_gene: TRBJ2-7; len: 13; d_gene: TRBD2; v_gene: TRBV28; CDR3nt: TGTGCCAGCAGCCCGGGACTAGGGTACGAGCAGTACTTC; CDR3aa: CASSPGLGYEQYF
abundance: few; j_gene: TRBJ1-1; len: 13; d_gene: TRBD1; v_gene: TRBV28; CDR3nt: TGTGCCAGCAGGGGACAGGGGGACACTGAAGCTTTCTTT; CDR3aa: CASRGQGDTEAFF
abundance: .; j_gene: TRBJ1-1; len: 14; d_gene: TRBD1; v_gene: TRBV28; CDR3nt: TGTGCCAGCAGTGTAGGGGGCAGGAGCACTGAAGCTTTCTTT; CDR3aa: CASSVGGRSTEAFF
abundance: .; j_gene: TRBJ2-2; len: 14; d_gene: .; v_gene: TRBV2; CDR3nt: TGTGCCAGCAGTGACAGGGGTAGCACCGGGGAGCTGTTTTTT; CDR3aa: CASSDRGSTGELFF
abundance: .; j_gene: TRBJ2-5; len: 14; d_gene: .; v_gene: TRBV6-5; CDR3nt: TGTGCCAGCAGTTTACAGGGACCGGGAGAGACCCAGTACTTC; CDR3aa: CASSLQGPGETQYF
abundance: .; j_gene: TRBJ2-5; len: 16; d_gene: TRBD2; v_gene: TRBV11-2; CDR3nt: TGTGCCAGCAGCTTAGAGGGGCTAGCGGGAGGTGAGACCCAGTACTTC; CDR3aa: CASSLEGLAGGETQYF
abundance: .; j_gene: TRBJ2-1; len: 17; d_gene: .; v_gene: TRBV6-4; CDR3nt: TGTGCCAGCAGTGCTTACATGTCGGCTAGCTCCTACAATGAGCAGTTCTTC; CDR3aa: CASSAYMSASSYNEQFF
abundance: .; j_gene: TRBJ1-4; len: 17; d_gene: .; v_gene: TRBV21-1; CDR3nt: TGTGCCAGCAGCAAATCGCCGTCGGCCGGGTTTGGTGAAAAACTGTTTTTT; CDR3aa: CASSKSPSAGFGEKLFF
abundance: .; j_gene: TRBJ1-2; len: 12; d_gene: .; v_gene: TRBV18; CDR3nt: TGTGCCAGCTCACCGGAGGGCTATGGCTACACCTTC; CDR3aa: CASSPEGYGYTF
abundance: .; j_gene: TRBJ2-7; len: 14; d_gene: .; v_gene: TRBV6-1; CDR3nt: TGTGCCAGCACCGTAACAGGGCTCTCCTACGAGCAGTACTTC; CDR3aa: CASTVTGLSYEQYF
abundance: .; j_gene: TRBJ1-3; len: 12; d_gene: .; v_gene: TRBV5-6; CDR3nt: TGTGCCAGCAGCTTCCAGGGAAACACCATATATTTT; CDR3aa: CASSFQGNTIYF
abundance: .; j_gene: TRBJ1-5; len: 12; d_gene: .; v_gene: TRBV18; CDR3nt: TGTGCCAGCTCACCGAGAAATCAGCCCCAGCATTTT; CDR3aa: CASSPRNQPQHF
abundance: .; j_gene: TRBJ2-7; len: 14; d_gene: .; v_gene: TRBV6-5; CDR3nt: TGTGCCAGCACTCGTGGAGGGAGGCCCTACGAGCAGTACTTC; CDR3aa: CASTRGGRPYEQYF
abundance: .; j_gene: TRBJ1-1; len: 11; d_gene: .; v_gene: TRBV29-1; CDR3nt: TGCAGCGGAAGAGAGAACACTGAAGCTTTCTTT; CDR3aa: CSGRENTEAFF
abundance: .; j_gene: TRBJ2-1; len: 13; d_gene: TRBD1; v_gene: TRBV7-6; CDR3nt: TGTGCCAGCAGCCTCGGGACAGACAATGAGCAGTTCTTC; CDR3aa: CASSLGTDNEQFF
abundance: .; j_gene: TRBJ2-7; len: 11; d_gene: .; v_gene: TRBV30; CDR3nt: TGTGCCTGGAGTATCACACGCGAGCAGTACTTC; CDR3aa: CAWSITREQYF
abundance: .; j_gene: TRBJ1-5; len: 17; d_gene: .; v_gene: TRBV28; CDR3nt: TGTGCCAGCAGTTTTGTAGGGGTTCTCGTCTCCACTCAGCCCCAGCATTTT; CDR3aa: CASSFVGVLVSTQPQHF
abundance: .; j_gene: TRBJ1-2; len: 14; d_gene: .; v_gene: TRBV25-1; CDR3nt: TGTGCCAGCAGTCGATCAGGGTCGTACTATGGCTACACCTTC; CDR3aa: CASSRSGSYYGYTF
abundance: .; j_gene: TRBJ1-2; len: 14; d_gene: TRBD1; v_gene: TRBV29-1; CDR3nt: TGCAGCGTTGAAGGGGACAGAAGTAACTATGGCTACACCTTC; CDR3aa: CSVEGDRSNYGYTF
abundance: .; j_gene: TRBJ1-1; len: 16; d_gene: .; v_gene: TRBV19; CDR3nt: TGTGCCAGTAGGTCCCAGGCCGGGACAATGAACACTGAAGCTTTCTTT; CDR3aa: CASRSQAGTMNTEAFF
abundance: few; j_gene: TRBJ2-1; len: 16; d_gene: TRBD2; v_gene: TRBV5-1; CDR3nt: TGCGCCAGCAGCTTGGATCTCGCGGGAGTGAAAAATGAGCAGTTCTTC; CDR3aa: CASSLDLAGVKNEQFF